A single T cell receptor (beta chain) is shown here with its context. Its antigen is still unknown. Per-base qualities were not stored, and no clone one base away is much larger. The junction shows trimming of 10 bases on V and 10 bases on J, and the gene matches do not reach 12 bases of it. Spanning cysteine to phenylalanine, the CDR3 consists of 13 amino acids. The retained sequence is limited to the CDR3, 39 bases, with the frame set at the first base. CDR1 and CDR2, per the germline V gene (reference sequence), are MNHEY and SMNVEV. Receptor amplification or capture employed the immunoSEQ multiplex PCR assay. For most patients, genomic DNA was isolated with the Qiagen DNeasy Blood and Tissue Kit and sent frozen to Adaptive Biotechnologies for TCR sequencing. For most patients, genomic DNA was subjected to high-throughput TCR-beta CDR3 sequencing by Adaptive Biotechnologies. From the authors' description of their analysis: TCR sequencing data for around 19 patients were retrieved from Adaptive's ImmunoSEQ software; three other patients were processed with MiXCR and VDJtools. To correct CD4 versus CD8 sorting errors, any sequence found in both subsets at a frequency ratio below 5:1 was removed. CDR3 nucleotide sequences shared by donor and recipient were removed because the origin of these sequences could not be assigned. To be classed as alloreactive, a clone needed at least 2-fold expansion over unstimulated cells and a minimum CFSE-low frequency of 0.002% (template counts) or 0.001% (read counts). Clones detected in sequenced pre-transplant spleen, lymph node, or MLR CFSE-low populations of the donor or recipient were defined as mappable. Cumulative frequency of alloreactive clones was calculated as a percentage of all sequences weighted by copy number. TCRdb retrieved this table from immuneACCESS and kept in-frame rearrangements only. Not all clones are present; in checked studies, unresolved V genes account for under half, and no reason is known for the remainder. The DNA gave D and trimming, while V, J and clone size come from that table. For this sample there are 99,000 or so clones; just under 95% appear just once. The ten top clones hold approximately 0.069% of the sample.

These data are taken from a study of graft-versus-host responses after intestinal transplantation (dated by TCRdb to the early 2020s). Broadly, across the study: The transplants that recipients got were multivisceral, liver-intestinal, or isolated intestinal. Anti-thymocyte globulin induction was given to all recipients, followed by maintenance tacrolimus and steroids for roughly 3 years. Of the roughly 23 intestinal transplant recipients enrolled in the cohort, one of whom was a retransplant, a few patients without pretransplant specimens were excluded. After intestinal transplantation, graft-versus-host and host-versus-graft alloreactive T cell clones were followed in the graft, circulation and bone marrow using bulk TCR-beta CDR3 sequencing. Alloreactive clones were identified by sequencing pre-transplant mixed lymphocyte reaction products and comparing these products with unstimulated pre-transplant donor and recipient T cells. Samples from a few later patients were sequenced in-house on an Illumina MiSeq with MiXCR processing rather than by the commercial service. A peak of at least 4% donor T cells among recipient peripheral blood mononuclear cells was the definition used for donor T cell macrochimerism.

What the research found in general, with its limitations: High GvH to HvG T cell clonal ratios were observed in the allografts of patients with donor T cell macrochimerism. Peak levels of circulating GvH clones were associated with declines in HvG clones early after transplant. GvH clones were found in recipient bone marrow, and some of the GvH clones appeared earlier in ileal mucosa or blood, which is consistent with an intestinal mucosal origin. Conclusions were limited by the relatively low number and heterogeneity of intestinal transplant patients.

The meaning of the sample's time point label: cells obtained before transplantation from donor or recipient. CD3+CD4+ and CD3+CD8+ populations were FACS-sorted from unstimulated pre-transplant donor and recipient cells taken from spleen or lymph nodes. This sequence originates from a human donor who was the organ donor for an intestinal transplant. The rearranged chain carries TRBV27 and TRBJ1-1; 10 bases in the middle match TRBD1. This specimen consisted of unstimulated CD8+ T cells sorted from spleen or lymph node cells, obtained before transplant. CDR3 reads: CATPGTGASTAFF. The base sequence is TGTGCCACCCCTGGGACAGGGGCTTCAACAGCTTTCTTT.